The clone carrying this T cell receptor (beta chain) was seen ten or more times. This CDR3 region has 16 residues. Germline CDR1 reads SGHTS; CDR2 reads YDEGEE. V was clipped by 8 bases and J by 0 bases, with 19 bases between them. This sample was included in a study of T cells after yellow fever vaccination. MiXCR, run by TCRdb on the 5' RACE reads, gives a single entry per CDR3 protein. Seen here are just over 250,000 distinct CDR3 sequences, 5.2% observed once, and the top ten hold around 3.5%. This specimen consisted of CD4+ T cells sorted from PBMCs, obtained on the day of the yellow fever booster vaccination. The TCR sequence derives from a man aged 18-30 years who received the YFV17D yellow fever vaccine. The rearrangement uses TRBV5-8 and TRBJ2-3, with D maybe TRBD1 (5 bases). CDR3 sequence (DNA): TGTGCCAGAGCTCCAGGGCAGGACCACAGCACAGATACGCAGTATTTT. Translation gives CARAPGQDHSTDTQYF. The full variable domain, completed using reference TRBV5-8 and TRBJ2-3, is EAGVTQSPTHLIKTRGQQATLRCSPISGHTSVYWYQQALGLGLQFLLWYDEGEERNRGNFPPRFSGRQFPNYSSELNVNALELEDSALYLCARAPGQDHSTDTQYFGPGTRLTVL.